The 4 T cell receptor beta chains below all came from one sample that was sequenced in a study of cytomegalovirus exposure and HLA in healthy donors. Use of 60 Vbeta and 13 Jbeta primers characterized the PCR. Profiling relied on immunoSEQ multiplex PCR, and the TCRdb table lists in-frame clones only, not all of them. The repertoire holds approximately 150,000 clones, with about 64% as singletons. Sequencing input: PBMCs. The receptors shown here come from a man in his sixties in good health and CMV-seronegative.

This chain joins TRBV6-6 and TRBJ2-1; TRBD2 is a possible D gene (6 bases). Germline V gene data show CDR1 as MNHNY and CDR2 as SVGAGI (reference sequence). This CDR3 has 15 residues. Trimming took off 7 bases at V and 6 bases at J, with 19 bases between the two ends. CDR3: CASTRGGGRGNEQFF. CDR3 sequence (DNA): TGTGCCAGCACTAGGGGAGGAGGGAGAGGCAATGAGCAGTTCTTC.

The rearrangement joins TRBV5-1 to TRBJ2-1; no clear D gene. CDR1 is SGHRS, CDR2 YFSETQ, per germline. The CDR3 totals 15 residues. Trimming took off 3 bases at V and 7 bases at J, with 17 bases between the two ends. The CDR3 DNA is TGCGCCAGCAGCTCGGCTAGTGACGGTAGGAATGAGCAGTTCTTC. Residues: CASSSASDGRNEQFF.

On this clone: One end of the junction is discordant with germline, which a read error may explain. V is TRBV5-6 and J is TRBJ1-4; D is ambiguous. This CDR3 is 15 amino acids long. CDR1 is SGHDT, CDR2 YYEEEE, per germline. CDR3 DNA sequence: TGTGCCAGCAGATTGGGAGCCACTCCTAGCCGAAAACTGTTTTTT. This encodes CASRLGATPSRKLFF.

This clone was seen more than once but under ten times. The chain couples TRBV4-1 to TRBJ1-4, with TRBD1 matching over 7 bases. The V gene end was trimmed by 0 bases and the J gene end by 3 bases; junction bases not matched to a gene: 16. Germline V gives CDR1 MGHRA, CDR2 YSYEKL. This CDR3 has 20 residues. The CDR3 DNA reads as TGCGCCAGCAGCCAAGATAATGCGAGACAGGGAGTTCCTGCTAATGAAAAACTGTTTTTT. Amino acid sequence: CASSQDNARQGVPANEKLFF.